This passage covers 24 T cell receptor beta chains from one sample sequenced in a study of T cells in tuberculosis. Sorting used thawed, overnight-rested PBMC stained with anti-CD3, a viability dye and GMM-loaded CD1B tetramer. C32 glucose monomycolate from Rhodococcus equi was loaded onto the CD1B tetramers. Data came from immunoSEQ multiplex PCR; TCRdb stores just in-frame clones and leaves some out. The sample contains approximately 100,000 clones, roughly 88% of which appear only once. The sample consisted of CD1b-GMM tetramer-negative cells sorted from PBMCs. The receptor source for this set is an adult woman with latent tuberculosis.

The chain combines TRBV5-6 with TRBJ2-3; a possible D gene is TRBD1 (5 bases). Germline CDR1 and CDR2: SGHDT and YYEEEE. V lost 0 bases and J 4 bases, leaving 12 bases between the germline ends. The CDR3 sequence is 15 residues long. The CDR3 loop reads CASSLAPGIADTQYF. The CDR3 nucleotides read TGTGCCAGCAGCTTGGCTCCAGGGATCGCAGATACGCAGTATTTT. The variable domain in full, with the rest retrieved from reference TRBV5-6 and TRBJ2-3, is DAGVTQSPTHLIKTRGQQVTLRCSPKSGHDTVSWYQQALGQGPQFIFQYYEEEERQRGNFPDRFSGHQFPNYSSELNVNALLLGDSALYLCASSLAPGIADTQYFGPGTRLTVL.

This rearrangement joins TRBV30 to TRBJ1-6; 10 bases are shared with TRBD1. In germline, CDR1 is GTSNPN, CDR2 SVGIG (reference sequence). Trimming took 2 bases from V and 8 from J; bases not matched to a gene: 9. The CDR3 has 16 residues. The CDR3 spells CAWSPLGQGKDSPLHF. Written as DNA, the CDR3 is TGTGCCTGGAGTCCCTTGGGACAGGGGAAAGATTCACCCCTCCACTTT. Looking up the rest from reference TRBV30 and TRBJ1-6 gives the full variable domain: SQTIHQWPATLVQPVGSPLSLECTVEGTSNPNLYWYRQAAGRGLQLLFYSVGIGQISSEVPQNLSASRPQDRQFILSSKKLLLSDSGFYLCAWSPLGQGKDSPLHFGNGTRLTVT.

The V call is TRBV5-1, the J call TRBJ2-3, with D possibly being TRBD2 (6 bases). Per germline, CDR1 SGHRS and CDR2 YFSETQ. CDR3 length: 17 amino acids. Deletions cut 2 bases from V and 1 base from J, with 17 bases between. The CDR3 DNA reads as TGCGCCAGCAGCTTAAGGGCAGGTCGCGGGGGCACAGATACGCAGTATTTT. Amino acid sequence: CASSLRAGRGGTDTQYF.

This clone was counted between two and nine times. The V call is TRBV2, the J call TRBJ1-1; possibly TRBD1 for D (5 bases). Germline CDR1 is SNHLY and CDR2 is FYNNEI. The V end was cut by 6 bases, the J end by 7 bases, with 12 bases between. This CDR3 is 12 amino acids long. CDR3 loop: CASSVDISEAFF. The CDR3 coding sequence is TGTGCCAGCAGCGTGGACATCAGTGAAGCTTTCTTT.

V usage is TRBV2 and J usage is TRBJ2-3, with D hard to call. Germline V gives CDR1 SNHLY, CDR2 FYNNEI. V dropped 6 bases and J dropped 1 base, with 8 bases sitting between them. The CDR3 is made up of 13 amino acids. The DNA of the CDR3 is TGTGCCAGCAGGGCCTTACGCACAGATACGCAGTATTTT. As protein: CASRALRTDTQYF.

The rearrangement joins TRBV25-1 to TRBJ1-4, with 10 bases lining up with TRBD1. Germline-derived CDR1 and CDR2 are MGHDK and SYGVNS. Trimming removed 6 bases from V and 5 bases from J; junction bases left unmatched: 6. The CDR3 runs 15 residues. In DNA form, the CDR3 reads TGTGCCAGCAGCAGACCGGGACAGGGGAATGAAAAACTGTTTTTT. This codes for CASSRPGQGNEKLFF.

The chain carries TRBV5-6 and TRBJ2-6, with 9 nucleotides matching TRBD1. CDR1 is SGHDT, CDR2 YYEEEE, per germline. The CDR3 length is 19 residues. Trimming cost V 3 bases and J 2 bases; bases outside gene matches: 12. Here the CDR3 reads CASSWTSGDRVTGANVLTF. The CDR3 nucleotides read TGTGCCAGCAGCTGGACGTCGGGGGACAGGGTTACTGGGGCCAACGTCCTGACTTTC.

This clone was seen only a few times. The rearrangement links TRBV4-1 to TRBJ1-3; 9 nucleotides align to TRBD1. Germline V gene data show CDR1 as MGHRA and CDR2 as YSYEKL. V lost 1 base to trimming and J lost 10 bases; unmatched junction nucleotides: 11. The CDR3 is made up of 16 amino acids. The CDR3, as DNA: TGCGCCAGCAGCCAAGGGGGGACAGGGCGATTCGCGACCATATATTTT. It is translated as CASSQGGTGRFATIYF.

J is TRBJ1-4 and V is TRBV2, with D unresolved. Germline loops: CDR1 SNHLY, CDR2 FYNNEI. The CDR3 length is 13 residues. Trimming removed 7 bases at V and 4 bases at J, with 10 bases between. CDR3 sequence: CASKQQSNEKLFF. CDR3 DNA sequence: TGTGCCAGCAAACAGCAAAGTAATGAAAAACTGTTTTTT.

The CDR3 DNA reads TGTGCCAGCACCAGGGGGTTAGGGGGAGATACGCAGTATTTT. Amino acid sequence: CASTRGLGGDTQYF. The chain is built from TRBV13 and TRBJ2-3; TRBD1 agrees at 7 bases. Germline loops: CDR1 PRHDT, CDR2 FYEKMQ (reference sequence). This CDR3 region has 14 residues. The V segment lost 7 bases and the J segment 5 bases; nucleotides outside the gene matches: 9. The variable domain in full, completed from reference TRBV13 and TRBJ2-3, reads AAGVIQSPRHLIKEKRETATLKCYPIPRHDTVYWYQQGPGQDPQFLISFYEKMQSDKGSIPDRFSAQQFSDYHSELNMSSLELGDSALYFCASTRGLGGDTQYFGPGTRLTVL.

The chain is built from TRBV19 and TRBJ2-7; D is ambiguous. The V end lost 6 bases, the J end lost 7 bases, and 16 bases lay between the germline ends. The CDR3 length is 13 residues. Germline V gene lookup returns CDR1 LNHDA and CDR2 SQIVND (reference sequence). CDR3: CASSRKFSGEQYV. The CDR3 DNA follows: TGTGCCAGTAGCCGAAAATTCAGTGGGGAGCAGTACGTC.

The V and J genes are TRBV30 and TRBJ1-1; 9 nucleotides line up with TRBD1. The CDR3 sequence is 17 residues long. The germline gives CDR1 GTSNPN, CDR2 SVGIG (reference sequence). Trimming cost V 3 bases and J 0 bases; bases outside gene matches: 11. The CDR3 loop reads CAWSQDRGGRMNTEAFF. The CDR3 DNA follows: TGTGCCTGGAGCCAAGACAGGGGGGGACGGATGAACACTGAAGCTTTCTTT. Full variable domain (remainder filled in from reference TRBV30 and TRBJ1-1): SQTIHQWPATLVQPVGSPLSLECTVEGTSNPNLYWYRQAAGRGLQLLFYSVGIGQISSEVPQNLSASRPQDRQFILSSKKLLLSDSGFYLCAWSQDRGGRMNTEAFFGQGTRLTVV.

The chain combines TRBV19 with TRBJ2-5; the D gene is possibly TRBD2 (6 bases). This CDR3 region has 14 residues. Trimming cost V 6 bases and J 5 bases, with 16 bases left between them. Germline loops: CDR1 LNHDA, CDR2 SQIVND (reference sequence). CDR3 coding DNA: TGTGCCAGTAGCCCTGGCGCGGGGACGGAGACCCAGTACTTC. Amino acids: CASSPGAGTETQYF.

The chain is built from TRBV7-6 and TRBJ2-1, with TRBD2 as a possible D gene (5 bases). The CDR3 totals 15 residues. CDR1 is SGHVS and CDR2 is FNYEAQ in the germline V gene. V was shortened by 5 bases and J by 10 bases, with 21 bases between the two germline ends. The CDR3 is CASSVFEAGNNEQFF. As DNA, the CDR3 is TGTGCCAGCAGCGTCTTCGAGGCCGGGAATAACGAGCAGTTCTTC.

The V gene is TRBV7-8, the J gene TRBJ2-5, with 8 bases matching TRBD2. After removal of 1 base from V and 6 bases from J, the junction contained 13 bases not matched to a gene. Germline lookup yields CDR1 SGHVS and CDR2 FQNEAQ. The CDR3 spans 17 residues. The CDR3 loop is CASSLGGRGGLGKTQYF. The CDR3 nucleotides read TGTGCCAGCAGCTTAGGAGGCCGGGGGGGCCTTGGGAAGACCCAGTACTTC.

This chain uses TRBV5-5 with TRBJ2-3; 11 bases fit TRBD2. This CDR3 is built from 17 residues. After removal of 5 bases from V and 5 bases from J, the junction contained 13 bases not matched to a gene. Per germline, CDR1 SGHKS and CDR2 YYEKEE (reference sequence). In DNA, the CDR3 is TGTGCCAGCAGTGGTGTTGGGCTAGCGGGGGGTATAGATACGCAGTATTTT. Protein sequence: CASSGVGLAGGIDTQYF.

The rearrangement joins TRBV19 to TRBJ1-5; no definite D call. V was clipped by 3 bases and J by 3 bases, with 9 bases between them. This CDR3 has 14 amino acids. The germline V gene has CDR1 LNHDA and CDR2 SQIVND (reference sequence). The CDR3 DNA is TGTGCCAGTAGTATTGAGAGGGCCAATCAGCCCCAGCATTTT. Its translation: CASSIERANQPQHF.

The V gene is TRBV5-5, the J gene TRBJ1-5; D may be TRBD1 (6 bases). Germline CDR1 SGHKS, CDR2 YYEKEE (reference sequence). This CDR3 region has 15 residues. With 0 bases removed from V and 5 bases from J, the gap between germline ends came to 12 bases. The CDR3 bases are TGTGCCAGCAGCTTGGCGCAGGGGCGGTATCAGCCCCAGCATTTT. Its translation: CASSLAQGRYQPQHF.

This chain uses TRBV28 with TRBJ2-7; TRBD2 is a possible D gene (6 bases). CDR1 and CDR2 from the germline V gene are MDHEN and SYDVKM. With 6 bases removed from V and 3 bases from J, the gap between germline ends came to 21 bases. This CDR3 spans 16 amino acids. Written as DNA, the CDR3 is TGTGCCAGCAGGCCCCCCGGGGGTCGGTTGAACTACGAGCAGTACGTC. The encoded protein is CASRPPGGRLNYEQYV.

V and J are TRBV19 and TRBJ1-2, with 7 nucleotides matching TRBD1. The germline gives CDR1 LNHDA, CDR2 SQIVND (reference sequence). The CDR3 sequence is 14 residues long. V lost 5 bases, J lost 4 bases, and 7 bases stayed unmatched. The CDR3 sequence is CASSPTGTAYGYTF. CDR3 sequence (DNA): TGTGCCAGTAGTCCCACCGGGACAGCCTATGGCTACACCTTC.

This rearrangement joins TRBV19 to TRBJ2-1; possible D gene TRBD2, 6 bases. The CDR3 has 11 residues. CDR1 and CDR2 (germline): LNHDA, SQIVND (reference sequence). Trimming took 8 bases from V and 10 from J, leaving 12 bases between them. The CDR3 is CASRDFSEQFF. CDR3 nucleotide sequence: TGTGCCAGTCGGGACTTCTCCGAGCAGTTCTTC.

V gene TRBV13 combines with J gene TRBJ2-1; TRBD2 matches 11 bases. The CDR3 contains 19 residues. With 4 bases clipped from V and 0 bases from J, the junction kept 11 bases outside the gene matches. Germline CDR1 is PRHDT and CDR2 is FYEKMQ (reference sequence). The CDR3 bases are TGTGCCAGCAGCTCTACCCTAGCGGGGGGTTCGAGCTCCTACAATGAGCAGTTCTTC. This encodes CASSSTLAGGSSSYNEQFF.

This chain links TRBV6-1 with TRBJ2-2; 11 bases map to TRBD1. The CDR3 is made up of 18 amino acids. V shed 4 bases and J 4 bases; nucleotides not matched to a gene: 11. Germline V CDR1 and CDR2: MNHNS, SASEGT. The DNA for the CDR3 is TGTGCCAGCAGTGGAACATTGGGACAGGGGGGCGTCACCGGGGAGCTGTTTTTT. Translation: CASSGTLGQGGVTGELFF.

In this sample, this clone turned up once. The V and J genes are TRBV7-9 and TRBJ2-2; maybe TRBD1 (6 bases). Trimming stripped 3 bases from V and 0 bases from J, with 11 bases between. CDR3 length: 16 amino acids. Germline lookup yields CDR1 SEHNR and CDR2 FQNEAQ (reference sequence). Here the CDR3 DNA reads TGTGCCAGCAGCTTCCCTGACAGGTCGAACACCGGGGAGCTGTTTTTT. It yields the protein CASSFPDRSNTGELFF.